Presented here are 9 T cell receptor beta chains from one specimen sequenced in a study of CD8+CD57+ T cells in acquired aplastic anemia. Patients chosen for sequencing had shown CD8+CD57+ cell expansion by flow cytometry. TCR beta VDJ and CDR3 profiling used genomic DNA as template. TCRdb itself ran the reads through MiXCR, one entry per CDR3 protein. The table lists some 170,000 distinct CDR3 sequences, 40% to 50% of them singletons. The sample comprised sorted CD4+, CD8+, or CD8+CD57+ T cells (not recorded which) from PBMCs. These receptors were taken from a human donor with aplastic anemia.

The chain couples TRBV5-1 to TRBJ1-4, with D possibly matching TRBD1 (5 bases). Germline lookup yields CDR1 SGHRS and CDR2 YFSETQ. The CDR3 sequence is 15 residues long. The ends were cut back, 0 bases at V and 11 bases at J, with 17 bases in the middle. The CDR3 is CASSLDGGGGRKLFF. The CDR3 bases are TGCGCCAGCAGCTTGGACGGTGGCGGGGGGAGGAAACTGTTTTTT.

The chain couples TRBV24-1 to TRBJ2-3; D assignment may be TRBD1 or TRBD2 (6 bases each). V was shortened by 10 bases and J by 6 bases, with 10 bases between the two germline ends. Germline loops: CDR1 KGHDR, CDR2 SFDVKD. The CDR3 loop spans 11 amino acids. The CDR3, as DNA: TGTGCCACTGGGGGGCCCGATACGCAGTATTTT. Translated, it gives CATGGPDTQYF.

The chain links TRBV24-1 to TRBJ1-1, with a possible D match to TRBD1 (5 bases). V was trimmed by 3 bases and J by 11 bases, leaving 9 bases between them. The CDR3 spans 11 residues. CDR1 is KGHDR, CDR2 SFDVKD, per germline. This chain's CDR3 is CATSDGTKAFF. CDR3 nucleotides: TGTGCCACCAGTGATGGGACTAAGGCTTTCTTT.

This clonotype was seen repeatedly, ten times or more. CDR3 coding DNA: TGTGCCAGCAGCTTCGATGATCAGCCCCAGCATTTT. This translates into CASSFDDQPQHF. The chain uses TRBV7-9 and TRBJ1-5; D unclear. V gave up 3 bases and J gave up 5 bases, with 5 bases separating them. The CDR3 sequence is 12 residues long. In germline, CDR1 is SEHNR, CDR2 FQNEAQ (reference sequence).

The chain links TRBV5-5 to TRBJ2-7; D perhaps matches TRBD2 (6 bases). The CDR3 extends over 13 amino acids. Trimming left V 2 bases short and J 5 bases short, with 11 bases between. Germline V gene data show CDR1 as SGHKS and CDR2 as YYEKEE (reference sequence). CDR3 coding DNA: TGTGCCAGCAGCTTTTGGGGAGGAGACGAGCAGTACTTC. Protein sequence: CASSFWGGDEQYF.

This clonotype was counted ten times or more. The CDR3 DNA reads as TGTGCCAGCAGAAGAGGAACAAGTTTCTTTGGCTACACCTTC. Translated, it gives CASRRGTSFFGYTF. The chain couples TRBV2 to TRBJ1-2; D is uncertain. CDR1 is SNHLY, CDR2 FYNNEI, per germline. This CDR3 comprises 14 residues. The V and J ends lost 6 bases and 7 bases respectively, with 18 bases between them.

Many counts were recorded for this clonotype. The CDR3 DNA is TGTGCCAGCACTAAGAGGGACGCAAGGGGGGGGAACATTCAGTACTTC. It encodes CASTKRDARGGNIQYF. The chain carries TRBV2 and TRBJ2-4, with a tentative D call TRBD2 (7 bases). The CDR3 consists of 16 residues. V dropped 7 bases and J dropped 7 bases, with 23 bases sitting between them. CDR1 and CDR2 (germline): SNHLY, FYNNEI.

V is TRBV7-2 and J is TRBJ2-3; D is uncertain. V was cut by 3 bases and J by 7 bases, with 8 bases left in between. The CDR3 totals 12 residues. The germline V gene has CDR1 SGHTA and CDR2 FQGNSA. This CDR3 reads CASSFLVNTQYF. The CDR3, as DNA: TGTGCCAGCAGCTTCCTCGTGAATACGCAGTATTTT.

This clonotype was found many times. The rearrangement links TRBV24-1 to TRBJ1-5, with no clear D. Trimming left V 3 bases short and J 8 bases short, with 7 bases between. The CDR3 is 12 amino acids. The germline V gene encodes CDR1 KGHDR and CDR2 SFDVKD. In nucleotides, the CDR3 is TGTGCCACCAGTGATGGGTCGGAGCCCCAGCATTTT. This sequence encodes CATSDGSEPQHF.